The T cell receptor beta chain described here comes from a study of shared clonotypes between healthy human individuals. Study-level points and caveats: Naive subsets, compared against memory subsets, generally had larger estimated richness values. The naive CD4 repertoires of four donors were compared, and about 5% of clonotypes were shared.

Per the original methods: Junction-only immunoSEQ data arrived without quality scores, meaning filtering differed. The data were produced by immunoSEQ multiplex PCR, yet TCRdb's version contains in-frame clones alone and is incomplete. The DNA was the basis for D and trimming; V, J and clone size are from that table. The sample includes fewer than 1.8 million clones, approximately 98.5% of them seen just once. Worth noting for this clone: Its antigen remains unknown.

What was sequenced was naive CD4+ T cells sorted from blood. Regarding subset: CD45RA+ positively selected. This TCR derives from a man aged 25 to 45 in good health.

The CDR3 sequence: CASSLAGGSGRSTDTQYF. CDR3 nucleotides: TGTGCCAGCAGCTTAGCGGGGGGTAGCGGGAGATCCACAGATACGCAGTATTTT. This rearrangement joins TRBV7-6 to TRBJ2-3, with 9 bases fitting TRBD2. Losses at the gene ends were 0 bases for V and 2 bases for J; bases not matched to a gene: 9. From germline, CDR1 is SGHVS and CDR2 FNYEAQ. The CDR3 has 18 residues.